What follows is one TCR beta chain and its context. Antigen specificity is unknown. V was clipped by 0 bases and J by 10 bases, with 13 bases between them. Germline lookup yields CDR1 MNHEY and CDR2 SVGAGI. CDR3 length equals 15 residues. These data are taken from a study of lymphopenia after photon versus proton radiotherapy. Study-level points and caveats: Oligoclonal CD8+ Temra expansion after nadir drove photon patients' diversity drop. Better survival with proton therapy was suggested as possible, not demonstrated.

Here immunoSEQ multiplex PCR was the method, and the copy in TCRdb shows in-frame clones only, minus some. The sample carries some 25,000 clones, roughly 80% recorded once. This receptor was obtained from an older woman with pancreatic cancer. The chain couples TRBV6-5 to TRBJ1-6; no clear D gene. The input for sequencing was peripheral blood, taken from a patient treated with proton-based radiotherapy. The CDR3 here is CASSYSTDLASPLHF. As DNA, the CDR3 is TGTGCCAGCAGTTACTCGACGGACCTTGCCTCACCCCTCCACTTT.